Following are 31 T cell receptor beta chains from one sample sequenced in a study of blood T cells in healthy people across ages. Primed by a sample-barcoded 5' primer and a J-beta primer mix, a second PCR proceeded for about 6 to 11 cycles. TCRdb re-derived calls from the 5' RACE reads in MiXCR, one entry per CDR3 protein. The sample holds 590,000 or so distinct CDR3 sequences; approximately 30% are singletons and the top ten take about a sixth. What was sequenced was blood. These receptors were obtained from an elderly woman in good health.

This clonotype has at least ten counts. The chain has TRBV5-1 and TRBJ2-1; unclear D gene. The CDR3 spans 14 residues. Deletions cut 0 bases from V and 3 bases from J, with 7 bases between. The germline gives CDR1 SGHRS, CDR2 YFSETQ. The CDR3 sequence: CASSLGDGYNEQFF. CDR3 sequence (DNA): TGCGCCAGCAGCTTGGGCGACGGCTACAATGAGCAGTTCTTC.

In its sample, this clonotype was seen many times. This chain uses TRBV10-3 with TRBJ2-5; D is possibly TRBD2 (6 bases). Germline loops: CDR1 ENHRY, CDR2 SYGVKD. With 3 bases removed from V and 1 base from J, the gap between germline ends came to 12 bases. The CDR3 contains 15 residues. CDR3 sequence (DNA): TGTGCCATCAGTGATTCCCAGGGACTCCAAGAGACCCAGTACTTC. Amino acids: CAISDSQGLQETQYF.

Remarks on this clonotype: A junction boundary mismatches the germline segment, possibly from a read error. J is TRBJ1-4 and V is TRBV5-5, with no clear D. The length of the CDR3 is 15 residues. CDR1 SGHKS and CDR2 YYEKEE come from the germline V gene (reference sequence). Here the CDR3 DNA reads TGTGCCAGCAGTTCCCCAGGAGAGGGCTATGAAAAACGGTTTTTT. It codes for CASSSPGEGYEKRFF.

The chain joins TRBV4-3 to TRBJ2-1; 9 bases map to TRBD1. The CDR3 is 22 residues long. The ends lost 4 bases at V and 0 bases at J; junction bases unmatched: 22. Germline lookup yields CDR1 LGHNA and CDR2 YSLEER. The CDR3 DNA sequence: TGCGCCAGCAGCCCCCGAATCCTAACAGGGGACAGGGCCGAGAGCTCCTACAATGAGCAGTTCTTC. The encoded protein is CASSPRILTGDRAESSYNEQFF.

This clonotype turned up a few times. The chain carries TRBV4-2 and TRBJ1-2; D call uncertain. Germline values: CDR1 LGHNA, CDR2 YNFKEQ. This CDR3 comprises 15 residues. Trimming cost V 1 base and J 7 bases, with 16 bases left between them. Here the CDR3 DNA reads TGTGCCAGCAGCCAAGCTCAACGGGGTTCGTTTGGCTACACCTTC. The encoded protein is CASSQAQRGSFGYTF.

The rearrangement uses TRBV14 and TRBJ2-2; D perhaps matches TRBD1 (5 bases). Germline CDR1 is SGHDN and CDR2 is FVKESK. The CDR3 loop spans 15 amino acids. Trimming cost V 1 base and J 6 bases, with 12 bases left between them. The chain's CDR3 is CASSQALGVSGELFF. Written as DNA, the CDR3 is TGTGCCAGCAGCCAAGCCTTAGGGGTGTCCGGGGAGCTGTTTTTT.

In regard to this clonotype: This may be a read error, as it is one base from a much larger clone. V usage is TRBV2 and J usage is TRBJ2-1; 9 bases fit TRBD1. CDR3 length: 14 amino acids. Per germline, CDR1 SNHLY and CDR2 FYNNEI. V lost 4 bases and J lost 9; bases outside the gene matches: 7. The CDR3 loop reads CASSGDRVISEQFF. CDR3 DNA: TGTGCCAGCAGTGGGGACAGGGTGATAAGTGAGCAGTTCTTC.

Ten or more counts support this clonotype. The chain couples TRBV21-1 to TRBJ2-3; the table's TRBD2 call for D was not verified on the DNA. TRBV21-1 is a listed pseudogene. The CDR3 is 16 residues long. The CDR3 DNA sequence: TGTGCCAGCAGCAAGACTAGCGGGGGGGAGACAGATACGCAGTATTTT. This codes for CASSKTSGGETDTQYF.

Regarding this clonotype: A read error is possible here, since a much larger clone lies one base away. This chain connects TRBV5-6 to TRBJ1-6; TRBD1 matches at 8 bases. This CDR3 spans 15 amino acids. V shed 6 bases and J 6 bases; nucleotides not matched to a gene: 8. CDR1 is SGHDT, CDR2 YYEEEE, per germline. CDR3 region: CASNYRGVGNSPLHF. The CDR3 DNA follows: TGTGCCAGCAACTACAGGGGGGTTGGTAATTCACCCCTCCACTTT.

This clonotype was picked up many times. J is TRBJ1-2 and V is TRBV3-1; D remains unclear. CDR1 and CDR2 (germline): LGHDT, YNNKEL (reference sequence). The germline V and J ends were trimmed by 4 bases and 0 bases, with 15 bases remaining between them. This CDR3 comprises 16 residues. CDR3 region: CASSPWGTGANYGYTF. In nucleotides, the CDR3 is TGTGCCAGCAGCCCATGGGGAACGGGCGCTAACTATGGCTACACCTTC.

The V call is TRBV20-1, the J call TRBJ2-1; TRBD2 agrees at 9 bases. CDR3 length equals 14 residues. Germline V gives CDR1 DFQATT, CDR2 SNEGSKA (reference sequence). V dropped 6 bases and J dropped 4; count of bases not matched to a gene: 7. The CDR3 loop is CSAQASGKYNEQFF. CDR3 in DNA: TGCAGTGCACAAGCTAGCGGGAAATACAATGAGCAGTTCTTC.

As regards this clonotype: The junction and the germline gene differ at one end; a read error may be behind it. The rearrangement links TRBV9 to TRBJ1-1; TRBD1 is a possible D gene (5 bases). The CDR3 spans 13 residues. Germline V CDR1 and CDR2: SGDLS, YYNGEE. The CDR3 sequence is CASSFRQNTETFF. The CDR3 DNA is TGTGCCAGCAGCTTTCGACAGAACACTGAAACTTTCTTT. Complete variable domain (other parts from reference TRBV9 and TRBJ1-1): DSGVTQTPKHLITATGQRVTLRCSPRSGDLSVYWYQQSLDQGLQFLIQYYNGEERAKGNILERFSAQQFPDLHSELNLSSLELGDSALYFCASSFRQNTETFFGQGTRLTVV.

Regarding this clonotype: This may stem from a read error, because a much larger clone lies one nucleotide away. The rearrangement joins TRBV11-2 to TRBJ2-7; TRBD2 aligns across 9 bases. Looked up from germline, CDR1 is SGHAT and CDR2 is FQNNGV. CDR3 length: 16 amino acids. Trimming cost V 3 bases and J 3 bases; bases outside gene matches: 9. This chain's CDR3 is CASSLGRAGGNYEQYF. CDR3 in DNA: TGTGCCAGCAGCTTGGGACGAGCGGGGGGCAACTACGAGCAGTACTTC.

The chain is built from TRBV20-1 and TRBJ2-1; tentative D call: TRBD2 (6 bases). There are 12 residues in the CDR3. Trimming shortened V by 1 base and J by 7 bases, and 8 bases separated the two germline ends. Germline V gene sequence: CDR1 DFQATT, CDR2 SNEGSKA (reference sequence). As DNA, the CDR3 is TGCAGTGCTAGAGCACGGGAGAATGAGCAGTTCTTC. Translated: CSARARENEQFF.

DNA of the CDR3: TGCAGCGTTGCGGCCCTTACAGGCACTGGGGCCAACGTCCTGACTTTC. This sequence encodes CSVAALTGTGANVLTF. The chain uses TRBV29-1 and TRBJ2-6; perhaps TRBD1 as D (5 bases). The germline CDR1 and CDR2 sequences are SQVTM and ANQGSEA. The CDR3 length is 16 residues. V lost 4 bases and J 2 bases, leaving 15 bases between the germline ends.

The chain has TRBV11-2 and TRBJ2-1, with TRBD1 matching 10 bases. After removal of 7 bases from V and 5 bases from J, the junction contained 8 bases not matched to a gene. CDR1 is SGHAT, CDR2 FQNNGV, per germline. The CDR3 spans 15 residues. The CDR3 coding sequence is TGTGCCAGCAAACATTCCGGGACAGGGGACAATGAGCAGTTCTTC. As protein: CASKHSGTGDNEQFF.

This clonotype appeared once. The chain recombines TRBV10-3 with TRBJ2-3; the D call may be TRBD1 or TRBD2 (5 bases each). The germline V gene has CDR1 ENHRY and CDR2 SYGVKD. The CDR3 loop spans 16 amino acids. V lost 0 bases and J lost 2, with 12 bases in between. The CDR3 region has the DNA TGTGCCATCAGTGAGTCGTTAGCTGGGACCACAGATACGCAGTATTTT. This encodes CAISESLAGTTDTQYF.

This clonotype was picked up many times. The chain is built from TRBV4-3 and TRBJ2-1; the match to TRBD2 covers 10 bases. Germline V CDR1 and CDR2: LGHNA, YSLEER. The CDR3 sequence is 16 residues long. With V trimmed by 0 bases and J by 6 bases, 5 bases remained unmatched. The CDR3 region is CASSQEPSGGANEQFF. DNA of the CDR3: TGCGCCAGCAGCCAAGAACCCAGCGGGGGGGCCAATGAGCAGTTCTTC.

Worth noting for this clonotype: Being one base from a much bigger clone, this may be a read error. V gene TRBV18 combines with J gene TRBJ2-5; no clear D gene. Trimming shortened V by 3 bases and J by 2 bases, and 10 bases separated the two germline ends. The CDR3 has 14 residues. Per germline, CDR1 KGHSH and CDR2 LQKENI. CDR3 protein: CASSPDAQQETQYF. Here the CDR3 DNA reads TGTGCCAGCTCACCGGACGCCCAACAAGAGACCCAGTACTTC. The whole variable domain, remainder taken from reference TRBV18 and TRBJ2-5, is NAGVMQNPRHLVRRRGQEARLRCSPMKGHSHVYWYRQLPEEGLKFMVYLQKENIIDESGMPKERFSAEFPKEGPSILRIQQVVRGDSAAYFCASSPDAQQETQYFGPGTRLLVL.

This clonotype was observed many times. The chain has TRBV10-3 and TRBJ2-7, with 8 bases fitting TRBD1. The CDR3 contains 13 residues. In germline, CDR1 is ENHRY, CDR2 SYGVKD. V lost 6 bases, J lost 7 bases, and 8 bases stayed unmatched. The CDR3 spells CAIREQRQGEQYF. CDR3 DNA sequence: TGTGCCATCAGGGAGCAAAGACAGGGGGAGCAGTACTTC.

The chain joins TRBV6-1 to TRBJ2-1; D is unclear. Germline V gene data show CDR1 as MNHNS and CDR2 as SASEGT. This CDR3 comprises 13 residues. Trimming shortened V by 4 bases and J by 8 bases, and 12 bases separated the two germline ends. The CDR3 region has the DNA TGTGCCAGCAGTGTAGGTCTAGAGGATGAGCAGTTCTTC. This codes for CASSVGLEDEQFF.

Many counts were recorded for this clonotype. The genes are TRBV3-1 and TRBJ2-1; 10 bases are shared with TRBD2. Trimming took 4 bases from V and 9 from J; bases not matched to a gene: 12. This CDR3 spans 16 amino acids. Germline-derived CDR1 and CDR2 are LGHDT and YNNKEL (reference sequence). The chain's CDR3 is CASSPPPGAGGGEQFF. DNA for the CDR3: TGTGCCAGCAGCCCTCCCCCGGGAGCGGGGGGGGGTGAGCAGTTCTTC.

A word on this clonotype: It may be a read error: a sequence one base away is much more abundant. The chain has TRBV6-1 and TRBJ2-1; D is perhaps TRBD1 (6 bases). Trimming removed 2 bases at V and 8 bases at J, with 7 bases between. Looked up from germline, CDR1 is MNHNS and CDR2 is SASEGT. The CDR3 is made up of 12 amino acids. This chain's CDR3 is CASSEYRDEQFF. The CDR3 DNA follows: TGTGCCAGCAGTGAATACAGGGATGAGCAGTTCTTC.

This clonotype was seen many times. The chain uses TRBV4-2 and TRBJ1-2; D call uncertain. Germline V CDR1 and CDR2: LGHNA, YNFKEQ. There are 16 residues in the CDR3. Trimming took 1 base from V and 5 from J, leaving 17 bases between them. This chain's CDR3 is CASSQGFSVQLYGYTF. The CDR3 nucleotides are TGTGCCAGCAGCCAAGGCTTTTCTGTACAGCTATATGGCTACACCTTC.

The DNA of the CDR3 is TGTGCCAGCAGTTCTACAGGGGGCCCGGGTTCACCCCTCCACTTT. This encodes CASSSTGGPGSPLHF. This sequence joins TRBV6-2 or TRBV6-3 and TRBJ1-6, with 9 bases lining up with TRBD1. CDR1 is MNHEY and CDR2 is SVGEGT in the germline V gene. The CDR3 spans 15 residues. V shed 4 bases and J 9 bases; nucleotides not matched to a gene: 7.

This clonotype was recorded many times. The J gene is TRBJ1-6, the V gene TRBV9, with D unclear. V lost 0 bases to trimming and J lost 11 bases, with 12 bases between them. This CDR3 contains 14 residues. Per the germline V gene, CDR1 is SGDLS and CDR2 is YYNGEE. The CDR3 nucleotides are TGTGCCAGCAGCGTAGCAGACGGGCACGCACCCCTCCACTTT. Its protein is CASSVADGHAPLHF.

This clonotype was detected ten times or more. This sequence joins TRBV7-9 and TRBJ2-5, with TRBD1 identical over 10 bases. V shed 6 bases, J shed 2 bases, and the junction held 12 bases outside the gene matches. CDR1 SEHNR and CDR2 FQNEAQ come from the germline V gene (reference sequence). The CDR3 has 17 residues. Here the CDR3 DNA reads TGTGCCAGCAGTCGTCGCTTCGGACAGGGGGTTCAAGAGACCCAGTACTTC. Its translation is CASSRRFGQGVQETQYF.

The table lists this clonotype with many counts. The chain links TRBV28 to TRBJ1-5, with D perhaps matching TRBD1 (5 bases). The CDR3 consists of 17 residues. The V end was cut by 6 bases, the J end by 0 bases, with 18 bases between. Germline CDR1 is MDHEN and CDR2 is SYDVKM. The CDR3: CASRVFGAAYSNQPQHF. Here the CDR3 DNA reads TGTGCCAGCAGGGTTTTTGGGGCGGCTTATAGCAATCAGCCCCAGCATTTT.

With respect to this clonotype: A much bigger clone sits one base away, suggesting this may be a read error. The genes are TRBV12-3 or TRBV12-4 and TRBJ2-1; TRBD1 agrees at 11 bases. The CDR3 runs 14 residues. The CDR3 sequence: CTSSLGQGVPEQFF. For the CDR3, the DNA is TGTACCAGCAGTCTGGGACAGGGGGTCCCTGAGCAGTTCTTC.

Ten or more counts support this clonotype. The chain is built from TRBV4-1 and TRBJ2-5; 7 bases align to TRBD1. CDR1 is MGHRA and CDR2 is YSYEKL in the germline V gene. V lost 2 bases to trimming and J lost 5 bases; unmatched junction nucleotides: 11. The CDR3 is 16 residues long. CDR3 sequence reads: CASSQNPGTAWETQYF. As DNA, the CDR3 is TGCGCCAGCAGCCAAAATCCGGGGACAGCGTGGGAGACCCAGTACTTC.

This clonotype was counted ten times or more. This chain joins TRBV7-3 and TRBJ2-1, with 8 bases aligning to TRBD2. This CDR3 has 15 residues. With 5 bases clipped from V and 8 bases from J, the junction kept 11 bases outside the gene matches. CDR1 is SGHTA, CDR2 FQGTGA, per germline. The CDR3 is CASSPLGGAIDEQFF. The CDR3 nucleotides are TGTGCCAGCAGCCCCCTCGGGGGGGCCATCGATGAGCAGTTCTTC.